The present T cell receptor beta chain was sequenced within a study of blood T cells in healthy people across ages. Overall study findings and caveats: No one knew whether donors had CMV, which possibly confounded expanded clonotype changes. Observed TCR beta diversity showed a strong correlation with the percentage of naive T cells as measured by flow cytometry. Long-lived donors carried more naive CD4+ cells and greater diversity than aged donors. Per million T cells, the diversity of TCR beta decreased roughly linearly as age advanced.

Germline V lookup: CDR1 SGHRS, CDR2 YFSETQ. Trimming removed 6 bases from V and 6 bases from J, with 10 bases in between. The CDR3 contains 12 residues. Details on this clonotype: Its matching antigen is unknown.

Primed by a sample-barcoded 5' primer and a J-beta primer mix, a second PCR proceeded for about 6 to 12 cycles. Using its own MiXCR run on the 5' RACE reads, TCRdb lists one record per CDR3 protein. The table includes 1.5 million to 2 million distinct CDR3 sequences, 40% to 55% detected once. Sequenced material: blood. This TCR derives from a woman aged 40-49 years in good health. The gene calls are TRBV5-1 and TRBJ2-1; a weak D match, TRBD1 (6 bases). CDR3 region: CASTSGVNEQFF. CDR3 DNA: TGCGCCAGCACCTCAGGGGTCAATGAGCAGTTCTTC. The full variable domain, in which reference TRBV5-1 and TRBJ2-1 provide the parts outside the CDR3, is KAGVTQTPRYLIKTRGQQVTLSCSPISGHRSVSWYQQTPGQGLQFLFEYFSETQRNKGNFPGRFSGRQFSNSRSEMNVSTLELGDSALYLCASTSGVNEQFFGPGTRLTVL.